This T cell receptor beta chain was documented in a study of shared clonotypes between healthy human individuals. V lost 5 bases and J lost 2; bases outside the gene matches: 2. The CDR3 sequence is 14 residues long. CDR1 is KGHSH, CDR2 LQKENI, per germline. Each replicate PCR on the sorted subsets used roughly 200 ng DNA (around 30,000 T cell genomes). Sequencing used immunoSEQ multiplex PCR; TCRdb keeps in-frame clones, though not all of them. Seen here are some 1.4 million clones, roughly 97% observed once, and the top ten hold about 1%. This clone is a singleton in its sample. Its antigen is not identified. General study points: Sharing across four donors was highest in naive CD4 (roughly 5%) and lowest in memory CD8 (0.4%). What naive subsets generally showed was a larger estimated richness than memory subsets showed.

Sequencing input: naive CD4+ T cells sorted from blood. Regarding subset: CD45RA+ positively selected. The rearrangement uses TRBV18 and TRBJ2-3; 9 nucleotides line up with TRBD1. The clonotype was recovered from a man in his thirties or forties in good health. CDR3 sequence: CASSGDRATDTQYF. Here the CDR3 DNA reads TGTGCCAGCTCAGGGGACAGGGCCACAGATACGCAGTATTTT.